This record concerns one TCR beta chain sequence. The authors' processing: The assay estimated nucleated cells by amplifying reference gene primers. Sequenced by immunoSEQ multiplex PCR; TCRdb stores in-frame clones only, minus some. Clonal size and the V and J genes are those of that table, whereas D and trimming came from the DNA. The table records about 140,000 clones, around 89% of them present only once. These data originate in a study of blood T cell repertoires in COVID-19. Overall study: Italy, Spain and the United States were the sources of the convalescent and acute COVID-19 samples. From T cells, B-cell-depleted T cells, or PBMCs came the material, which was cDNA or gDNA.

V lost 3 bases to trimming and J lost 0 bases; unmatched junction nucleotides: 3. Germline V gene lookup returns CDR1 LNHDA and CDR2 SQIVND (reference sequence). CDR3 length: 15 residues. Patients of the Seattle cohort, enrolled during active infection, were followed longitudinally. The chain links TRBV19 to TRBJ2-3; 7 bases align to TRBD2. The material sequenced was peripheral blood. This TCR came from a human donor with COVID-19, enrolled during active disease. The donor label of this sample is uncertain. The CDR3 sequence: CASSMSGESTDTQYF. The DNA for the CDR3 is TGTGCCAGTAGTATGAGCGGGGAAAGCACAGATACGCAGTATTTT.